This T cell receptor beta chain was captured by sequencing in a study of blood T cell repertoires in COVID-19. Study context: PBMCs, B-cell-depleted T cells, or T cells were the source of the cDNA or gDNA that made up the material.

Authors' analysis steps: Reference gene primer amplification gave nucleated cell count estimates. Only in-frame clones appear in the TCRdb table, and some are missing; sequencing was by immunoSEQ multiplex PCR. V and J calls and clone size come straight from that table; D and trimming were deduced from the DNA. This table holds 150,000 to 250,000 clones, roughly four fifths found once. V shed 3 bases and J shed 0 bases, with 9 bases lying between them. The length of the CDR3 is 15 residues. Germline-derived CDR1 and CDR2 are MNHEY and SMNVEV (reference sequence). The sequence was obtained from a man between 40 and 49 years old who had recovered from COVID-19. The chain combines TRBV27 with TRBJ1-5, with unresolved D. Sequenced sample: PBMCs or T cells enriched from blood (not recorded which). CDR3 sequence reads: CASSLVQNSNQPQHF. In DNA, the CDR3 is TGTGCCAGCAGTTTGGTTCAGAATAGCAATCAGCCCCAGCATTTT.